The 3 T cell receptor beta chains reported below all come from one sample, sequenced in a study of blood T cells in healthy people across ages. Alongside a J-beta primer mix, a sample-barcoded 5' primer served in a second PCR lasting roughly 7 to 11 cycles. TCRdb re-derived calls from the 5' RACE reads in MiXCR, one entry per CDR3 protein. The top ten hold around 18% of the sample, which has approximately 1,000,000 distinct CDR3 sequences, 40% to 50% seen once. Sequencing input: blood. All receptors come from an older woman in good health.

This clonotype was seen at least ten times. The chain links TRBV27 to TRBJ2-1; no clear D gene. Deletions cut 4 bases from V and 2 bases from J, with 6 bases between. CDR1 is MNHEY and CDR2 is SMNVEV in the germline V gene (reference sequence). The CDR3 contains 13 residues. The CDR3 region is CASSSVPYNEQFF. In DNA, the CDR3 is TGTGCCAGCAGTTCCGTCCCCTACAATGAGCAGTTCTTC.

This chain joins TRBV6-2 or TRBV6-3 and TRBJ2-7; 13 positions agree with TRBD2. This CDR3 has 16 amino acids. Per germline, CDR1 MNHEY and CDR2 SVGEGT. Unmatched junction bases numbered 4, after V lost 5 bases and J lost 0 bases. CDR3 coding DNA: TGTGCCAGCAGTACTCGGACTAGCGGGAGCTCCTACGAGCAGTACTTC. This translates into CASSTRTSGSSYEQYF.

This clonotype was counted a few times. J is TRBJ1-6 and V is TRBV4-2; 8 bases line up with TRBD1. The CDR3 length is 16 residues. Germline V CDR1 and CDR2: LGHNA, YNFKEQ. J gave up 6 bases and V 4 bases, and 8 bases lay outside the gene matches. The CDR3 DNA follows: TGTGCCAGCAGCCGGATACAGGGGGATAGTAATTCACCCCTCCACTTT. This gives the protein CASSRIQGDSNSPLHF.